Presented here are 13 T cell receptor beta chains from one specimen sequenced in a study of radiotherapy plus CTLA-4 blockade in lung cancer. The table came from immunoSEQ multiplex PCR; TCRdb's copy has only in-frame clones and leaves some out. Among tens of thousands of clones, roughly 76% were seen once, and the ten largest hold about 8.3%. The sequences come from peripheral blood, collected from a patient treated with radiotherapy plus ipilimumab. The receptors derive from a human donor with non-small cell lung cancer whose response to radiotherapy plus ipilimumab could not be evaluated.

The J gene is TRBJ2-5, the V gene TRBV6-5, with 9 bases matching TRBD2. Trimming took 3 bases from V and 7 from J; bases not matched to a gene: 9. Germline values: CDR1 MNHEY, CDR2 SVGAGI. This CDR3 has 15 amino acids. The CDR3 loop reads CASSYTAGGYRTQYF. Written as DNA, the CDR3 is TGTGCCAGCAGTTATACGGCGGGGGGGTATAGGACCCAGTACTTC.

This sequence joins TRBV4-2 and TRBJ2-6; maybe TRBD1 (6 bases). Looked up from germline, CDR1 is LGHNA and CDR2 is YNFKEQ. CDR3 size: 16 residues. V lost 0 bases to trimming and J lost 4 bases, with 10 bases between them. This CDR3 reads CASSQDQGPGANVLTF. DNA for the CDR3: TGTGCCAGCAGCCAAGATCAGGGGCCCGGGGCCAACGTCCTGACTTTC.

The V gene is TRBV11-2, the J gene TRBJ2-7, with TRBD1 identical over 9 bases. The CDR3 has 16 residues. Germline V gene sequence: CDR1 SGHAT, CDR2 FQNNGV. With 2 bases clipped from V and 4 bases from J, the junction kept 9 bases outside the gene matches. The DNA of the CDR3 is TGTGCCAGCAGCTTAAACCCGAGTGACAGGGGGTACGAGCAGTACTTC. Its protein product is CASSLNPSDRGYEQYF.

The chain uses TRBV10-3 and TRBJ2-7; a weak D match, TRBD2 (5 bases). Trimming took 3 bases from V and 9 from J, leaving 12 bases between them. Germline CDR1 and CDR2: ENHRY and SYGVKD. This CDR3 has 12 residues. The chain's CDR3 is CAISDTRDLQYF. The CDR3 DNA sequence: TGTGCCATCAGTGACACTCGGGATTTGCAGTACTTC.

The chain joins TRBV4-3 to TRBJ2-1; 15 bases are a match to TRBD2. This CDR3 spans 16 amino acids. The ends lost 4 bases at V and 6 bases at J; junction bases unmatched: 4. The germline V gene encodes CDR1 LGHNA and CDR2 YSLEER. CDR3 protein: CASSRGLAGGINEQFF. The DNA for the CDR3 is TGCGCCAGCAGCCGCGGACTAGCGGGGGGGATCAATGAGCAGTTCTTC.

The genes are TRBV6-5 and TRBJ1-2; no definite D call. V was cut by 7 bases and J by 3 bases, with 6 bases left in between. The germline gives CDR1 MNHEY, CDR2 SVGAGI. The CDR3 covers 11 residues. CDR3 in DNA: TGTGCCAGCACTATTGACTATGGCTACACCTTC. Residues: CASTIDYGYTF.

In DNA, the CDR3 is TGTGCTAGTGCGAATCGGGAAGCGAACACTGAAGCTTTCTTT. Protein product: CASANREANTEAFF. The rearrangement joins TRBV12-5 to TRBJ1-1; D gene uncertain. This CDR3 has 14 residues. Trimming took off 7 bases at V and 1 base at J, with 13 bases between the two ends. Per germline, CDR1 LGHNT and CDR2 FRNRAP.

Points on this clone: One end of the junction does not line up with germline, which may come from a read error. The CDR3 loop is CAISDGHYFTPYNSPLHF. The CDR3 region has the DNA TGTGCCATCAGTGATGGACACTATTTCACCCCCTATAATTCACCCCTCCACTTT. The rearrangement links TRBV6-1 to TRBJ1-6, with D perhaps matching TRBD1 (5 bases). The V gene's germline CDR1 is MNHNS and CDR2 SASEGT. The CDR3 spans 18 residues.

The chain uses TRBV19 and TRBJ1-2, with D perhaps TRBD1 (5 bases). Trimming took off 4 bases at V and 2 bases at J, with 20 bases between the two ends. This CDR3 spans 17 amino acids. The germline V gene encodes CDR1 LNHDA and CDR2 SQIVND (reference sequence). CDR3 region: CASSKPDSFGANYGYTF. The DNA of the CDR3 is TGTGCCAGTAGTAAACCCGACAGTTTTGGAGCGAACTATGGCTACACCTTC.

Regarding this clone: Germline and junction disagree at one end, which may indicate a read error. CDR3 DNA: TGTGTCTGGAGTGGACTTCCTTCGGGGAATGAGCAGTTCTTC. It translates to CVWSGLPSGNEQFF. The V gene is TRBV30, the J gene TRBJ2-1; D may be TRBD2 (5 bases). CDR1 is GTSNPN and CDR2 is SVGIG in the germline V gene (reference sequence). The CDR3 sequence is 14 residues long.

This clone has just a few counts. The chain combines TRBV10-1 with TRBJ2-7; 9 nucleotides agree with TRBD1. V lost 0 bases and J lost 5; bases outside the gene matches: 5. Germline CDR1 and CDR2: WNHNN and SYGVQD (reference sequence). This CDR3 contains 15 residues. In DNA, the CDR3 is TGCGCCAGCAGTGAGTCGGGGACAGGGTTGGACGAGCAGTACTTC. Translated: CASSESGTGLDEQYF.

This sequence joins TRBV19 and TRBJ1-2; TRBD1 matches 7 bases. This CDR3 contains 13 residues. J gave up 3 bases and V 5 bases, and 3 bases lay outside the gene matches. Germline assignment: CDR1 LNHDA and CDR2 SQIVND (reference sequence). CDR3 residues: CASSADRDYGYTF. The CDR3 DNA sequence: TGTGCCAGTAGTGCAGACAGGGACTATGGCTACACCTTC.

The chain carries TRBV11-3 and TRBJ2-7; D is ambiguous. CDR3 length: 14 residues. Germline CDR1 SGHNT, CDR2 YENEEA. Trimming stripped 0 bases from V and 5 bases from J, with 11 bases between. CDR3 in DNA: TGTGCCAGCAGCTTAGATCCCTCTAGAAACGAGCAGTACTTC. It specifies CASSLDPSRNEQYF.